This T cell receptor beta chain came from a study of technical replicates of blood from several donors. Sequencing was performed with immunoSEQ multiplex PCR; in TCRdb, only in-frame clones are kept and a portion is missing. The profile shows some 99,000 clones, 95% of them singletons. The CDR3 has 19 amino acids. Germline V gene data show CDR1 as ENHRY and CDR2 as SYGVKD. V shed 6 bases and J shed 2 bases, with 27 bases lying between them. The sequencing sample was made of T cells isolated from PBMCs. The chain combines TRBV10-3 with TRBJ2-3; D is possibly TRBD1 (5 bases). The receptor's source is a human donor in good health. This chain's CDR3 is CAISGPSQELTLYTDTQYF. CDR3 sequence (DNA): TGTGCCATCAGCGGACCCTCACAGGAGCTCACTCTATACACAGATACGCAGTATTTT.